This TCR beta chain was observed in a study of regulatory T cells in long-lasting Graves disease. Building the TCR beta libraries relied on iRepertoire HTBI primers, and CDR3 regions underwent Arm-PCR. TCRdb reprocessed the multiplex PCR reads with MiXCR, giving one entry per CDR3 protein. The sample carries fewer than 400,000 distinct CDR3 sequences, less than 25% recorded once. The V segment lost 5 bases and the J segment 10 bases; nucleotides outside the gene matches: 10. From germline, CDR1 is SGHVS and CDR2 FQNEAQ. The CDR3 is made up of 14 amino acids. Points on this clonotype: Its target is unknown. A read error is possible here, since a much larger clone lies one base away.

Study-wide results and limits: With some 2,500 shared public clonotypes, persistent patients exceeded new patients, who shared about a thousand.

Indicated time point: persistent/refractory GD, antithyroid drugs over 5 years with positive TRAb. Making the TCR library involved RNA that had been extracted from PBMCs. This TCR derives from a female donor with Graves disease. The rearrangement joins TRBV7-8 to TRBJ1-1; 10 bases fit TRBD1. Sequences were derived from peripheral blood mononuclear cells (PBMCs), sampled when the disease was refractory, from a patient treated with antithyroid drugs. As DNA, the CDR3 is TGTGCCAGCAGCCCCGGACAGGGGGGACCCGGAGCTTTCTTT. Amino acids: CASSPGQGGPGAFF. The whole variable domain, remainder taken from reference TRBV7-8 and TRBJ1-1, is GAGVSQSPRYKVAKRGQDVALRCDPISGHVSLFWYQQALGQGPEFLTYFQNEAQLDKSGLPSDRFFAERPEGSVSTLKIQRTQQEDSAVYLCASSPGQGGPGAFFGQGTRLTVV.